This TCR beta chain was sequenced in a study of T cell responses to AZD1222 COVID-19 vaccine. Study observations and caveats: The peak T cell response came first, and repertoires were sampled only after it. Spike-specific TCR breadth rose after two AZD1222 doses, and depth rose as well. Donors in the cohort were predominantly white British and more often female, and clonal diversity was possibly underestimated. Spike-wide vaccine-associated CD4 TCRs dominated at 160-218 and 743-854.

Assay: immunoSEQ multiplex PCR; the TCRdb copy retains only in-frame clones and omits some. The sample shows approximately 170,000 clones, over 90% of them seen only once. A note on this clone: Its antigen is unidentified.

Germline V gene data show CDR1 as LNHNV and CDR2 as YYDKDF (reference sequence). This CDR3 has 16 residues. V lost 3 bases to trimming and J lost 0 bases, with 12 bases between them. This TCR was sampled from an adult in good health. The source material was peripheral blood, sampled on day 0 of AZD1222 vaccination. J is TRBJ2-1 and V is TRBV15, with D hard to call. This chain's CDR3 is CATSREGQSSYNEQFF. For the CDR3, the DNA is TGTGCCACCAGCAGGGAAGGGCAAAGCTCCTACAATGAGCAGTTCTTC.